The clone carrying this TCR beta chain was seen only a few times. The target antigen is unknown. This record belongs to a study of vaccination and CD4 T cells after COVID-19. The overall study: Researchers treated cells with overlapping spike peptides taken from SARS-CoV-2, HCoV-NL63, HCoV-OC43 and HCoV-229E.

Treatment here: roughly 10-day PBMC culture with coronavirus spike peptide pools or control peptides (ViraFEST assay). Whole-study findings and limits: The authors identified 304 of 307 vaccine-specific clones in convalescent patients as spike mono-reactive.

Oncomine TCR Beta short-read sequencing was applied to DNA from cultured CD4+ T cells. TCRdb reanalysed the PCR reads using MiXCR and keeps one entry per CDR3 protein. The data contain approximately 18,000 distinct CDR3 sequences, approximately 49% of them singletons. The CDR3 extends over 13 amino acids. CDR1 is SGHNT and CDR2 is YENEEA in the germline V gene. The V and J ends lost 1 base and 3 bases respectively, with 7 bases between them. The TCR originated in a human donor who had recovered from COVID-19. The material sequenced was CD4+ T cells from blood, cultured in vitro. The rearrangement joins TRBV11-3 to TRBJ2-7; D is uncertain. Written as DNA, the CDR3 is TGTGCCAGCAGCTTAGTATCTCACTACGAGCAGTACTTC. Translation: CASSLVSHYEQYF.